The present T cell receptor (beta chain) was sequenced within a study of blood T cell repertoires in COVID-19. The protocol was immunoSEQ multiplex PCR, while the TCRdb copy is restricted to in-frame clones and leaves out a portion. This table has more than 150,000 clones, roughly 80% appearing once. This clonotype was sampled from a man aged 40-50 years who had recovered from COVID-19. Specimen: PBMCs or T cells enriched from blood (not recorded which).

The CDR3 protein is CASSLKVRTSGSTDTQYF. DNA for the CDR3: TGTGCCAGCAGCTTAAAGGTCAGGACTAGCGGGAGCACAGATACGCAGTATTTT. The chain combines TRBV13 with TRBJ2-3; TRBD2 agrees at 11 bases. The trim removed 2 bases at V and 0 bases at J, leaving 7 bases unmatched. This CDR3 comprises 18 residues. CDR1 is PRHDT and CDR2 is FYEKMQ in the germline V gene (reference sequence).